This T cell receptor (beta chain) was observed in a study of blood T cell repertoires in COVID-19. Study-wide context: There were acute and convalescent COVID-19 samples, and they came from the United States, Italy and Spain. Sources were T cells, B-cell-depleted T cells, or PBMCs; the material itself was cDNA or gDNA.

The CDR3 consists of 14 residues. V shed 6 bases, J shed 4 bases, and the junction held 4 bases outside the gene matches. Germline values: CDR1 MDHEN, CDR2 SYDVKM. Authors' analysis steps: Nucleated cell counts were estimated from reference gene primer amplification. Here immunoSEQ multiplex PCR was the method, and the copy in TCRdb shows in-frame clones only, minus some. The V and J calls and clone size are taken from that table; D and trimming were inferred from the DNA. The table lists fewer than 250,000 clones, about 85% of them singletons. The chain carries TRBV28 and TRBJ1-5; TRBD1 matches at 9 bases. The TCR originated in a man between 65 and 85 years old with acute or convalescent COVID-19. Sequencing was done on a sample of peripheral blood. DNA of the CDR3: TGTGCCAGCAGACCCGGACAGGGGAATCAGCCCCAGCATTTT. This codes for CASRPGQGNQPQHF.